These 7 T cell receptor beta chains came from one sample sequenced in a study of T cells in tumors after PD-1 blockade. The repertoire was sequenced with immunoSEQ multiplex PCR; TCRdb's copy has only in-frame clones and lacks some. The repertoire holds tens of thousands of clones, with around two thirds as singletons. The sample was PBMCs, taken after anti-PD-1 treatment. The origin of the receptors is a human donor with basal cell carcinoma.

The CDR3 coding sequence is TGTGCCAGCAGTTACTCGACGCTCGACCGCTATGGCTACACCTTC. Translated, it gives CASSYSTLDRYGYTF. V gene TRBV6-5 combines with J gene TRBJ1-2, with no clear D. Trimming removed 0 bases at V and 4 bases at J, with 12 bases between. The CDR3 length is 15 residues. Germline CDR1 is MNHEY and CDR2 is SVGAGI.

The chain combines TRBV12-3 or TRBV12-4 with TRBJ1-5; D gene unclear. CDR3 length: 13 amino acids. Trimming shortened V by 0 bases and J by 9 bases, and 9 bases separated the two germline ends. The CDR3 DNA is TGTGCCAGCAGTTTAGCGCGGGAGGGGCCCCAGCATTTT. It codes for CASSLAREGPQHF.

V is TRBV10-3 and J is TRBJ2-1; possibly TRBD1 for D (6 bases). Trimming took 0 bases from V and 8 from J, leaving 11 bases between them. CDR3 length: 14 amino acids. From germline, CDR1 is ENHRY and CDR2 SYGVKD. The CDR3 bases are TGTGCCATCAGTGAGTCCACAGGGCCTGATGAGCAGTTCTTC. It translates to CAISESTGPDEQFF.

This chain joins TRBV18 and TRBJ2-1; tentatively, D is TRBD2 (7 bases). Looked up from germline, CDR1 is KGHSH and CDR2 is LQKENI. The CDR3 runs to 16 residues. V lost 3 bases to trimming and J lost 5 bases, with 17 bases between them. CDR3 bases: TGTGCCAGCTCACCCCCGGGGCGGGGGCGCGACAATGAGCAGTTCTTC. This codes for CASSPPGRGRDNEQFF.

The genes are TRBV2 and TRBJ1-6; TRBD1 matches at 7 bases. Germline CDR1 SNHLY, CDR2 FYNNEI. V shed 7 bases, J shed 4 bases, and the junction held 7 bases outside the gene matches. The CDR3 is made up of 15 amino acids. Written as DNA, the CDR3 is TGTGCCAGCACCACCGGACAGGCATATAATTCACCCCTCCACTTT. It encodes CASTTGQAYNSPLHF.

This rearrangement joins TRBV6-4 to TRBJ2-3; D gene ambiguous. Looked up from germline, CDR1 is MRHNA and CDR2 is SNTAGT. This CDR3 contains 13 residues. V shed 2 bases and J shed 0 bases, with 3 bases lying between them. Here the CDR3 reads CASSDQSTDTQYF. CDR3 nucleotide sequence: TGTGCCAGCAGTGACCAAAGCACAGATACGCAGTATTTT.

The V and J genes are TRBV7-2 and TRBJ1-4; D perhaps matches TRBD1 (5 bases). The CDR3 covers 14 residues. Germline-derived CDR1 and CDR2 are SGHTA and FQGNSA. Trimming cost V 6 bases and J 5 bases, with 13 bases left between them. CDR3 in DNA: TGTGCCAGCAGAAGCGGACACAACAATGAAAAACTGTTTTTT. Translated, it gives CASRSGHNNEKLFF.